This record covers a single T cell receptor beta chain. CDR1 and CDR2 (germline): SEHNR, FQNEAQ (reference sequence). The CDR3 sequence is 15 residues long. V lost 7 bases and J lost 4, with 17 bases in between. This sample was included in a study of cytomegalovirus exposure and HLA in healthy donors. Each of the donors was a healthy bone marrow donor. The PCR had 60 Vbeta and 13 Jbeta primers. The data were produced by immunoSEQ multiplex PCR, yet TCRdb's version contains in-frame clones alone and is incomplete. Among 140,000 or so clones, 68% were seen once, and the ten largest hold roughly 4%. The chain combines TRBV7-9 with TRBJ2-1, with D possibly TRBD2 on 7 matching bases. Input material: PBMCs. This TCR was recovered from a man aged 55 to 70 in good health and CMV-seronegative. CDR3: CASNPGASGYNEQFF. The DNA for the CDR3 is TGTGCCAGCAACCCGGGGGCTAGCGGTTACAATGAGCAGTTCTTC.